Sequencing of this TCR beta chain was carried out in a study of tumour-infiltrating T cells in Burkitt lymphoma. Whole-study context: Patients covered every epidemiological subtype of Burkitt lymphoma. Survival, overall and progression-free, tracked with productive clonality.

The study's findings and limits: Several public clonotypes were shared across many Burkitt lymphoma patients.

This clone was observed a handful of times. Antigen specificity is unknown. Libraries were prepared by immunoSEQ multiplex PCR; TCRdb keeps only in-frame clonotypes and omits some of them. The table has some 2,900 clones, 13% to 15% seen once. Germline V gene lookup returns CDR1 SEHNR and CDR2 FQNEAQ (reference sequence). The V and J ends lost 5 bases and 2 bases, in that order; junction bases with no gene match: 9. The CDR3 has 18 residues. The sample consisted of tumor tissue. This TCR derives from a human donor with Burkitt lymphoma. The chain links TRBV7-9 to TRBJ2-1; 13 bases map to TRBD2. The CDR3 DNA reads TGTGCCAGCAGCCTTGGGACTAGCGGGAAAAGGCCCTACAATGAGCAGTTCTTC. As protein: CASSLGTSGKRPYNEQFF.